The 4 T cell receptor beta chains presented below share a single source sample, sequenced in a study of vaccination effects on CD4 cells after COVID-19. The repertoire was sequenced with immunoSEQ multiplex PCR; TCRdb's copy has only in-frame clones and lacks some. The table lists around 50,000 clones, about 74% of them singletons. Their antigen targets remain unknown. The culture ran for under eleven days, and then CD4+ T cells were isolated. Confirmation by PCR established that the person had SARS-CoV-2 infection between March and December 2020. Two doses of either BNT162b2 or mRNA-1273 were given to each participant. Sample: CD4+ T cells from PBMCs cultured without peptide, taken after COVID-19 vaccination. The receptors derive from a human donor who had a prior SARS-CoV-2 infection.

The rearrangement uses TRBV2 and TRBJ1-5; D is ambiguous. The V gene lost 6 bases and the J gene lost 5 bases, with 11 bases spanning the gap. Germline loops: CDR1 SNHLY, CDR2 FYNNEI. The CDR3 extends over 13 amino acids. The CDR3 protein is CASSAEGDQPQHF. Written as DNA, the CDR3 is TGTGCCAGCAGCGCAGAGGGAGATCAGCCCCAGCATTTT.

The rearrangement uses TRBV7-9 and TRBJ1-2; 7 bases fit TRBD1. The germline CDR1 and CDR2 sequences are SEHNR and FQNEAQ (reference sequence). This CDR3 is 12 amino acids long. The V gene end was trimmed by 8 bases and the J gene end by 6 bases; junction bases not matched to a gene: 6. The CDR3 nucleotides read TGTGCCAGCTTAGGGCAGGGGGATGGCTACACCTTC. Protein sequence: CASLGQGDGYTF. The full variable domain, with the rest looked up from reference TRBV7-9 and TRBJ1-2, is DTGVSQNPRHKITKRGQNVTFRCDPISEHNRLYWYRQTLGQGPEFLTYFQNEAQLEKSRLLSDRFSAERPKGSFSTLEIQRTEQGDSAMYLCASLGQGDGYTFGSGTRLTVV.

The CDR3 sequence: CASGVSTDTQYF. Here the CDR3 DNA reads TGTGCCAGCGGGGTCAGCACAGATACGCAGTATTTT. The chain links TRBV2 to TRBJ2-3, with D hard to call. The CDR3 totals 12 residues. V was clipped by 8 bases and J by 0 bases, with 6 bases between them. Germline assignment: CDR1 SNHLY and CDR2 FYNNEI.

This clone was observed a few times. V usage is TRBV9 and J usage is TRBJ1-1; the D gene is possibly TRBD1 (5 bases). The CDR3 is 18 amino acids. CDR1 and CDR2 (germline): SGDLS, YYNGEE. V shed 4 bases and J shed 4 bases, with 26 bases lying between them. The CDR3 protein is CASSRDGRVGTWGTEAFF. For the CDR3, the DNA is TGTGCCAGCAGCCGCGATGGGCGGGTAGGGACGTGGGGCACTGAAGCTTTCTTT.